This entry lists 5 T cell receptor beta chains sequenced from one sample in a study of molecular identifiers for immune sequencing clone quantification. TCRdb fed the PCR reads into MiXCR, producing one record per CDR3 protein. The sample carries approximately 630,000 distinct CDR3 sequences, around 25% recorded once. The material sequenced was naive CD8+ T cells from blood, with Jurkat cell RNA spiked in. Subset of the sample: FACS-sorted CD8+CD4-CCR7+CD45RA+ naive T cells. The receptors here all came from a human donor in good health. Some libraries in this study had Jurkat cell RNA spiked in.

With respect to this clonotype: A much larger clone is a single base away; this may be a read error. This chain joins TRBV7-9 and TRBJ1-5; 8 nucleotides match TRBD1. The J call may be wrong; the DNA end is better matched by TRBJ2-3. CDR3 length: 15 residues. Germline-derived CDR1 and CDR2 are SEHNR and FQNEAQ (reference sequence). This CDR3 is CASSKTGASNQPQYF. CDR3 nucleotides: TGTGCCAGCAGCAAGACAGGGGCAAGCAATCAGCCCCAGTATTTT.

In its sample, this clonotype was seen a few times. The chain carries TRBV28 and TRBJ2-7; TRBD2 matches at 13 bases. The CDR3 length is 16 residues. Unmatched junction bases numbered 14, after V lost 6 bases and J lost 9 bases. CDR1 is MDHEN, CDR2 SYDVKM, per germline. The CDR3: CASSLFDGLAGEGQYF. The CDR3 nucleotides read TGTGCCAGCAGCCTATTCGATGGACTAGCGGGAGAGGGGCAGTACTTC.

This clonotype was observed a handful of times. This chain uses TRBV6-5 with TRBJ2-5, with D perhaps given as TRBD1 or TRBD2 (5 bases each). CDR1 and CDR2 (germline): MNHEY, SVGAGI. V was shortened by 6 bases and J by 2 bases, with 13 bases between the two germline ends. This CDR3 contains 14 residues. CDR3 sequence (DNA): TGTGCCAGCAGGACATCAGGGACGCAAGAGACCCAGTACTTC. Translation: CASRTSGTQETQYF.

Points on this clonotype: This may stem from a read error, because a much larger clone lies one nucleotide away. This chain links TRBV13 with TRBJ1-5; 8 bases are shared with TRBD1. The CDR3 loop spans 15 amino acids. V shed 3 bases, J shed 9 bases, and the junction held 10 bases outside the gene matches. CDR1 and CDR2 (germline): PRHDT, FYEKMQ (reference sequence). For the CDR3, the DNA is TGTGCCAGCAGCTTCCGGACAGGGCCACTTCCGCCCCAGCATTTT. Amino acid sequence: CASSFRTGPLPPQHF.

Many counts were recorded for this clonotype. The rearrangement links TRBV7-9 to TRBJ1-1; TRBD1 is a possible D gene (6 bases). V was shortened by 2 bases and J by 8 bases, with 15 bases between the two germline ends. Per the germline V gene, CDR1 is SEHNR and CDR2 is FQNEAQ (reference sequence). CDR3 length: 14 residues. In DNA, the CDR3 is TGTGCCAGCAGCTTATTGAGGGGGGCGGTGGAAGCTTTCTTT. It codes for CASSLLRGAVEAFF.